This T cell receptor (beta chain) was retrieved from a study of Ad26.COV2.S vaccination and SARS-CoV-2 variants. Study-wide findings and caveats: People who got the vaccine or the placebo had similar non-spike TCR breadth. Marked by substantial breadth, spike-specific CD8+ and CD4+ T cell responses were reportedly seen after vaccination.

Germline lookup yields CDR1 SGHAT and CDR2 FQNNGV. V was shortened by 0 bases and J by 5 bases, with 8 bases between the two germline ends. This CDR3 contains 14 residues. Noted treatment: some 20 received Ad26.COV2.S at low or high dose, single or two shots; roughly five received placebo; per-sample allocation not given. All samples were drawn on day 63, counting from the first vaccine or placebo injection. Donor was an adult aged 18-55 years in Boston. The shot given was an Ad26 vector that makes Wuhan-strain SARS-CoV-2 spike. The method was immunoSEQ multiplex PCR; TCRdb's version includes in-frame clones alone and lacks a portion of them. The sample includes hundreds of thousands of clones, 85% to 90% seen only once; the top ten take around 2.6%. Concerning this clone itself: Antigen specificity is unknown. The same CDR3 arises from other DNA sequences in this sample as well.

The chain joins TRBV11-2 to TRBJ1-5; D might be TRBD1 (5 bases). The sample consisted of peripheral blood, taken in a trial of Ad26.COV2.S vaccine versus placebo. The receptor comes from a person aged 18-65 years who received the Ad26.COV2.S COVID-19 vaccine or a placebo. Here the CDR3 reads CASSLDGGDQPQHF. The DNA of the CDR3 is TGTGCCAGCAGCTTAGACGGGGGGGATCAGCCCCAGCATTTT.